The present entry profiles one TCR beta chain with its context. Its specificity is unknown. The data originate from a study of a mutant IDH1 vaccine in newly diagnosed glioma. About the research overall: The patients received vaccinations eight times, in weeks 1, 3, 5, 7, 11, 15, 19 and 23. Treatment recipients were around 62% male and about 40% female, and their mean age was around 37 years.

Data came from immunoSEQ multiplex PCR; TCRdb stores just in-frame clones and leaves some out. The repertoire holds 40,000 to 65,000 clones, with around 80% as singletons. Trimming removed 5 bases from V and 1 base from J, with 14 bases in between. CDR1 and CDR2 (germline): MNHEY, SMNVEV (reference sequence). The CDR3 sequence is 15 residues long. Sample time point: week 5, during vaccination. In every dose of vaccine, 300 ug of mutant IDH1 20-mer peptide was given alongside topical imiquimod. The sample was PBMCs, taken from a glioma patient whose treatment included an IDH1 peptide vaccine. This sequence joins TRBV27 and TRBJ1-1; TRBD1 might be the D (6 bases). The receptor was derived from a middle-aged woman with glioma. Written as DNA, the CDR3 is TGTGCCAGCAGTCTCAGGGGAGAACCGAACACTGAAGCTTTCTTT. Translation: CASSLRGEPNTEAFF.